The 28 T cell receptor beta chains listed next were all sequenced from one sample in a study of blood T cell repertoires in COVID-19. TCRdb's table, derived via immunoSEQ multiplex PCR, lists solely in-frame clones and lacks some. The table includes 120,000 or so clones, over 55% detected once. The sequencing sample was made of peripheral blood. Every receptor here comes from a woman in her 70s with acute or convalescent COVID-19.

V gene TRBV3-1 (or the pseudogene TRBV3-2) combines with J gene TRBJ1-2; TRBD1 matches 7 bases. The CDR3 is made up of 13 amino acids. J lost 10 bases, V lost 3 bases, and 8 bases had no gene match. Per the germline V gene, CDR1 is LGHDT and CDR2 is YNNKEL (reference sequence). The CDR3 sequence: CASSHQGGSIYTF. DNA of the CDR3: TGTGCCAGCAGCCATCAAGGGGGCAGCATCTACACCTTC.

The chain recombines TRBV30 with TRBJ2-7; TRBD1 aligns across 7 bases. V dropped 1 base and J dropped 6; count of bases not matched to a gene: 9. Germline V gene lookup returns CDR1 GTSNPN and CDR2 SVGIG (reference sequence). The CDR3 runs 14 residues. The CDR3 protein is CAWSGHRGPVEQYF. The CDR3 region has the DNA TGTGCCTGGAGTGGCCACAGGGGTCCCGTCGAGCAGTACTTC.

This chain connects TRBV28 to TRBJ2-3; perhaps TRBD1 as D (8 bases). Trimming stripped 6 bases from V and 3 bases from J, with 22 bases between. There are 17 residues in the CDR3. Germline V gives CDR1 MDHEN, CDR2 SYDVKM. CDR3 DNA sequence: TGTGCCAGCAGCCCTACAGGGGGGGGCTTAGTTACAGATACGCAGTATTTT. Its translation is CASSPTGGGLVTDTQYF.

The V call is TRBV29-1, the J call TRBJ1-1; TRBD1 is a possible D gene (5 bases). From germline, CDR1 is SQVTM and CDR2 ANQGSEA. The CDR3 runs 15 residues. Between the trimmed V and J ends, which lost 6 bases and 0 bases, there was a span of 17 bases. For the CDR3, the DNA is TGCAGCGTCCTCCGAGGTGCAGGGCTGAACACTGAAGCTTTCTTT. Protein product: CSVLRGAGLNTEAFF.

This clone was seen once. The J gene is TRBJ2-3, the V gene TRBV4-1; 9 bases align to TRBD2. This CDR3 spans 15 amino acids. The junction had 3 bases not matched to a gene; V was cut back by 4 bases and J by 1 base. Germline V gene sequence: CDR1 MGHRA, CDR2 YSYEKL. The DNA for the CDR3 is TGCGCCAGCAGCCCGCGGACTAGCGGCACAGATACGCAGTATTTT. Translation: CASSPRTSGTDTQYF.

This clone appeared a single time. J is TRBJ1-3 and V is TRBV9; the D gene is possibly TRBD1 (6 bases). CDR1 and CDR2 from the germline V gene are SGDLS and YYNGEE. V was clipped by 6 bases and J by 0 bases, with 10 bases between them. This CDR3 region has 14 residues. CDR3 in amino acids: CASTDSYSGNTIYF. CDR3 nucleotide sequence: TGTGCCAGCACGGACAGTTACTCTGGAAACACCATATATTTT.

The gene calls are TRBV3-1 (or the pseudogene TRBV3-2) and TRBJ1-4; D unclear. CDR1 and CDR2 (germline): LGHDT, YNNKEL (reference sequence). Trimming removed 5 bases from V and 0 bases from J, with 16 bases in between. The CDR3 covers 17 residues. CDR3 loop: CASSSQLTHTTNEKLFF. In DNA, the CDR3 is TGTGCCAGCAGCTCTCAATTGACTCATACAACTAATGAAAAACTGTTTTTT.

V and J are TRBV7-9 and TRBJ1-6, with D maybe TRBD1 (5 bases). Between the trimmed V and J ends, which lost 5 bases and 10 bases, there was a span of 15 bases. The germline V gene has CDR1 SEHNR and CDR2 FQNEAQ (reference sequence). This CDR3 has 14 amino acids. CDR3 residues: CASSPGGTESPLHF. DNA for the CDR3: TGTGCCAGCAGCCCCGGAGGGACTGAATCACCCCTCCACTTT.

This chain's CDR3 is CASSSLQGTEAFF. CDR3 DNA: TGTGCCAGCAGCTCCCTACAGGGAACTGAAGCTTTCTTT. The chain has TRBV11-3 and TRBJ1-1; possibly TRBD1 for D (6 bases). Germline CDR1 and CDR2: SGHNT and YENEEA. This CDR3 comprises 13 residues. The V gene lost 4 bases and the J gene lost 5 bases, with 11 bases spanning the gap.

The chain has TRBV5-4 and TRBJ1-3; no clear D. The V gene lost 2 bases and the J gene lost 1 base, with 7 bases spanning the gap. CDR3 length equals 14 residues. Looked up from germline, CDR1 is SGHNT and CDR2 is YYREEE (reference sequence). The CDR3 nucleotides read TGTGCCAGCAGCTTAGACACTTCTGGAAACACCATATATTTT. This encodes CASSLDTSGNTIYF. The complete variable domain, with remaining parts taken from reference TRBV5-4 and TRBJ1-3, reads ETGVTQSPTHLIKTRGQQVTLRCSSQSGHNTVSWYQQALGQGPQFIFQYYREEENGRGNFPPRFSGLQFPNYSSELNVNALELDDSALYLCASSLDTSGNTIYFGEGSWLTVV.

The J gene is TRBJ2-2, the V gene TRBV18; possibly TRBD1 for D (5 bases). The V end was cut by 3 bases, the J end by 6 bases, with 17 bases between. CDR1 is KGHSH, CDR2 LQKENI, per germline. CDR3 length: 16 residues. The CDR3 nucleotides are TGTGCCAGCTCACCCTCCCAGGGCAGTAGTCCCGGGGAGCTGTTTTTT. Protein sequence: CASSPSQGSSPGELFF.

This clone was counted between two and nine times. The gene calls are TRBV7-2 and TRBJ1-5; 9 bases are a match to TRBD1. This CDR3 has 14 amino acids. The germline V gene encodes CDR1 SGHTA and CDR2 FQGNSA. The ends lost 1 base at V and 6 bases at J; junction bases unmatched: 1. This CDR3 is CASSLDRGLQPQHF. For the CDR3, the DNA is TGTGCCAGCAGCTTAGACAGGGGGCTTCAGCCCCAGCATTTT. The full variable domain, its missing parts supplied by reference TRBV7-2 and TRBJ1-5, is GAGVSQSPSNKVTEKGKDVELRCDPISGHTALYWYRQSLGQGLEFLIYFQGNSAPDKSGLPSDRFSAERTGGSVSTLTIQRTQQEDSAVYLCASSLDRGLQPQHFGDGTRLSIL.

V usage is TRBV10-2 and J usage is TRBJ2-7, with 7 nucleotides matching TRBD2. The CDR3 runs 16 residues. Germline trimming cut 2 bases from V and 1 base from J; bases unmatched to any gene: 8. Germline CDR1 WSHSY, CDR2 SAAADI. The CDR3 sequence is CASSEESSGTSYEQYF. The CDR3 nucleotides are TGCGCCAGCAGTGAGGAATCCAGCGGGACTTCCTACGAGCAGTACTTC.

The rearrangement uses TRBV27 and TRBJ2-1; D is uncertain. V shed 2 bases and J shed 10 bases, with 6 bases lying between them. From germline, CDR1 is MNHEY and CDR2 SMNVEV (reference sequence). CDR3 length: 11 amino acids. CDR3 residues: CASSLGLEQFF. The CDR3 nucleotides are TGTGCCAGCAGTTTAGGGCTAGAGCAGTTCTTC.

CDR3 nucleotides: TGCGCCAGCAGTAAGAAACCCAGGAGCACAGATACGCAGTATTTT. This translates into CASSKKPRSTDTQYF. This chain uses TRBV5-1 with TRBJ2-3; no clear D. The CDR3 loop spans 15 amino acids. Looked up from germline, CDR1 is SGHRS and CDR2 is YFSETQ. V was shortened by 5 bases and J by 0 bases, with 13 bases between the two germline ends.

The J gene is TRBJ1-1, the V gene TRBV25-1; D possibly corresponds to TRBD1 (5 bases). The CDR3 is made up of 14 amino acids. V was cut by 2 bases and J by 3 bases, with 10 bases left in between. CDR1 is MGHDK and CDR2 is SYGVNS in the germline V gene. Written as DNA, the CDR3 is TGTGCCAGCAGTGAAAGGGGCAGTTACACTGAAGCTTTCTTT. Translated, it gives CASSERGSYTEAFF.

V gene TRBV24-1 combines with J gene TRBJ2-5, with a possible D match to TRBD2 (5 bases). V shed 5 bases and J shed 5 bases, with 11 bases lying between them. Germline CDR1 and CDR2: KGHDR and SFDVKD. CDR3 length: 13 amino acids. The CDR3, as DNA: TGTGCCACCAGTGGTGGTAGCGAGGAGACCCAGTACTTC. Its protein is CATSGGSEETQYF.

V and J are TRBV19 and TRBJ1-5; TRBD1 agrees at 8 bases. The germline V gene has CDR1 LNHDA and CDR2 SQIVND (reference sequence). With V trimmed by 1 base and J by 7 bases, 9 bases remained unmatched. The CDR3 totals 16 residues. CDR3 loop: CASSIAPDRERQPQHF. CDR3 DNA: TGTGCCAGTAGTATAGCCCCGGACAGGGAACGGCAGCCCCAGCATTTT.

The V call is TRBV11-2, the J call TRBJ2-7, with TRBD2 identical over 10 bases. The length of the CDR3 is 15 residues. CDR1 is SGHAT and CDR2 is FQNNGV in the germline V gene. Trimming took 5 bases from V and 4 from J; bases not matched to a gene: 8. CDR3 coding DNA: TGTGCCAGCAGCCGGGCTAGCGGGAGCGGGTACGAGCAGTACTTC. The encoded protein is CASSRASGSGYEQYF.

The CDR3 loop reads CASSQVQGAGRNTIYF. The CDR3 nucleotides are TGTGCCAGCAGCCAAGTCCAGGGGGCGGGTAGAAACACCATATATTTT. This rearrangement joins TRBV4-2 to TRBJ1-3, with 8 bases identical to TRBD1. V shed 1 base and J 5 bases; nucleotides not matched to a gene: 7. Germline V lookup: CDR1 LGHNA, CDR2 YNFKEQ. The CDR3 covers 16 residues.

The chain employs TRBV28 and TRBJ1-2; 12 positions match TRBD1. This CDR3 spans 17 amino acids. Germline CDR1 reads MDHEN; CDR2 reads SYDVKM. V shed 4 bases, J shed 4 bases, and the junction held 10 bases outside the gene matches. This chain's CDR3 is CASSSRDRGLGAYGYTF. CDR3 nucleotides: TGTGCCAGCAGTTCCCGGGACAGGGGGCTCGGGGCCTATGGCTACACCTTC.

The V gene is TRBV15, the J gene TRBJ2-5; 10 bases match TRBD1. With 5 bases clipped from V and 6 bases from J, the junction kept 3 bases outside the gene matches. CDR3 size: 13 residues. CDR1 LNHNV and CDR2 YYDKDF come from the germline V gene (reference sequence). The CDR3 sequence is CATSRDRGKTQYF. CDR3 bases: TGTGCCACCAGCCGGGACAGGGGAAAGACCCAGTACTTC. The variable domain in full, completed from reference TRBV15 and TRBJ2-5, reads DAMVIQNPRYQVTQFGKPVTLSCSQTLNHNVMYWYQQKSSQAPKLLFHYYDKDFNNEADTPDNFQSRRPNTSFCFLDIRSPGLGDTAMYLCATSRDRGKTQYFGPGTRLLVL.

This clone was seen only a few times. This chain joins TRBV6-2 or TRBV6-3 and TRBJ2-7; D perhaps matches TRBD2 (7 bases). CDR3 size: 15 residues. V was pared by 2 bases and J by 0 bases, with 11 bases between. Germline V gives CDR1 MNHEY, CDR2 SVGEGT. The CDR3 nucleotides read TGTGCCAGCAGTTACGTCGGGGGGCACTCCTACGAGCAGTACTTC. Translated, it gives CASSYVGGHSYEQYF.

The V call is TRBV4-3, the J call TRBJ2-5; 8 bases agree with TRBD2. The CDR3 has 16 residues. CDR1 is LGHNA, CDR2 YSLEER, per germline. J gave up 4 bases and V 0 bases, and 7 bases lay outside the gene matches. The CDR3 nucleotides read TGCGCCAGCAGCCAAGACTACGGACTAGCTGGAGAGACCCAGTACTTC. It codes for CASSQDYGLAGETQYF.

The chain carries TRBV4-1 and TRBJ1-2; TRBD1 matches at 8 bases. The germline CDR1 and CDR2 sequences are MGHRA and YSYEKL. This CDR3 contains 16 residues. Trimming removed 3 bases from V and 3 bases from J; junction bases left unmatched: 9. The CDR3 reads CASSHFFLDRDYGYTF. The DNA for the CDR3 is TGCGCCAGCAGCCACTTCTTCCTGGACAGGGACTATGGCTACACCTTC.

This clone was picked up one time. The J gene is TRBJ1-2, the V gene TRBV27; 8 positions agree with TRBD1. Trimming took 2 bases from V and 3 from J; bases not matched to a gene: 5. The CDR3 has 15 residues. Germline CDR1 and CDR2: MNHEY and SMNVEV (reference sequence). This chain's CDR3 is CASSLGGTGHYGYTF. For the CDR3, the DNA is TGTGCCAGCAGTTTAGGGGGGACAGGCCACTATGGCTACACCTTC.

In its sample, this clone was seen a few times. The rearrangement joins TRBV6-5 to TRBJ1-4, with D possibly TRBD1 on 5 matching bases. V was shortened by 5 bases and J by 4 bases, with 11 bases between the two germline ends. Germline-derived CDR1 and CDR2 are MNHEY and SVGAGI. The CDR3 runs to 14 residues. The CDR3 protein is CASSITGFNEKLFF. In DNA form, the CDR3 reads TGTGCCAGCAGTATTACAGGTTTTAATGAAAAACTGTTTTTT.

This clone was observed a handful of times. The chain combines TRBV7-9 with TRBJ2-7; D call uncertain. The CDR3 loop spans 15 amino acids. CDR1 and CDR2 from the germline V gene are SEHNR and FQNEAQ (reference sequence). Trimming removed 3 bases from V and 6 bases from J, with 18 bases in between. The DNA for the CDR3 is TGTGCCAGCAGCTTCGGGTCAGCGCTTGCTGCCGAGCAGTACTTC. Amino acid sequence: CASSFGSALAAEQYF.